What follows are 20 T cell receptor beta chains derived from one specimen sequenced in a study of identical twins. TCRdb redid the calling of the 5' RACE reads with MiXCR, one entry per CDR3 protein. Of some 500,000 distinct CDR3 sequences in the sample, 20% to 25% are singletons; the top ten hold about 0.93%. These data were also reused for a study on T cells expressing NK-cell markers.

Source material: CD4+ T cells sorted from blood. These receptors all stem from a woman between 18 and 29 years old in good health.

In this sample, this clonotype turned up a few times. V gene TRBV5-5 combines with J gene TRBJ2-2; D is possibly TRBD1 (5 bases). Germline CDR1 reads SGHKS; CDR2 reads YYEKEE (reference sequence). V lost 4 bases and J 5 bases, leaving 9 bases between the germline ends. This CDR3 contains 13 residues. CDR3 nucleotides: TGTGCCAGCAGCGTCAGGGATACCGGGGAGCTGTTTTTT. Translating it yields CASSVRDTGELFF.

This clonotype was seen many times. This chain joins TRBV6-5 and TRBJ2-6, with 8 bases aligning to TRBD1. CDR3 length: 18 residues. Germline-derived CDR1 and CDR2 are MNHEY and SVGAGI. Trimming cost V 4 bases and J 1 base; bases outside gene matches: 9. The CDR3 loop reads CASSSRDRIRSGANVLTF. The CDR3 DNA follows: TGTGCCAGCAGTTCTCGGGACAGGATAAGATCTGGGGCCAACGTCCTGACTTTC.

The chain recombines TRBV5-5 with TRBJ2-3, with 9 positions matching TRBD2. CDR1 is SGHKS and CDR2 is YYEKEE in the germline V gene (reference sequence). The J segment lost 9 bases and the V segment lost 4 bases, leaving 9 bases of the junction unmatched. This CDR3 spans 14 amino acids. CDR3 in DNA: TGTGCCAGCAGCACCGGGACTAGCCGCCCGACGCAGTATTTT. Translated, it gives CASSTGTSRPTQYF.

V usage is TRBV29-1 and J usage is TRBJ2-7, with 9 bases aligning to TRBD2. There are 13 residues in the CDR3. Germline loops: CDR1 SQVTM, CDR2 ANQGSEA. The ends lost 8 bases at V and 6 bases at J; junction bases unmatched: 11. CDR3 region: CSTRLAAAAEQYF. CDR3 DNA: TGCAGCACCCGACTAGCGGCCGCAGCCGAGCAGTACTTC.

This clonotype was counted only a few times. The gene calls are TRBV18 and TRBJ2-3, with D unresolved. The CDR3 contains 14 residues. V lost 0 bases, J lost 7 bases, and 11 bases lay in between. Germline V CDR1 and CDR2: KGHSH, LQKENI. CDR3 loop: CASSPPMPTHTQYF. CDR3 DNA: TGTGCCAGCTCACCACCGATGCCTACCCATACGCAGTATTTT.

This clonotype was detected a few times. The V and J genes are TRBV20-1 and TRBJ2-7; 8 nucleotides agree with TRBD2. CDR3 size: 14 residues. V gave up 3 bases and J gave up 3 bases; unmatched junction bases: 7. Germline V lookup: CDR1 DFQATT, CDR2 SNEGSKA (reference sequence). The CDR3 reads CSASGGLGLYEQYF. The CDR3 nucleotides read TGCAGTGCTAGTGGGGGACTAGGCCTCTACGAGCAGTACTTC.

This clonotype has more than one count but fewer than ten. In DNA form, the CDR3 reads TGCGCCAGCAGCCAAGATGTAGGACAGGGGGTGTCCCAGTACTTC. This translates into CASSQDVGQGVSQYF. The V gene is TRBV4-3, the J gene TRBJ2-5, with TRBD1 matching over 10 bases. CDR1 LGHNA and CDR2 YSLEER come from the germline V gene. The CDR3 extends over 15 amino acids. The trim removed 0 bases at V and 9 bases at J, leaving 7 bases unmatched.

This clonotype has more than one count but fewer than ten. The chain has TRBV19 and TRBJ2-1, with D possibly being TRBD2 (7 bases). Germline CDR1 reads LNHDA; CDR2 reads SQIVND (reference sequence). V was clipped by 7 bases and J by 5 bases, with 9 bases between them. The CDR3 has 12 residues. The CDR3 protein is CASKGGDNEQFF. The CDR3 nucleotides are TGTGCCAGTAAAGGGGGGGACAATGAGCAGTTCTTC.

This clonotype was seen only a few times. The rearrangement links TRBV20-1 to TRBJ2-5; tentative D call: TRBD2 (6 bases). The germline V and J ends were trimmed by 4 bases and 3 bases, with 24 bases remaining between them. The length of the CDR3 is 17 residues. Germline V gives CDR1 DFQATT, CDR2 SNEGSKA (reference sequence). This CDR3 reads CSANPTVRETRKETQYF. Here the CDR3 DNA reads TGCAGTGCTAACCCCACGGTTCGGGAGACCAGGAAAGAGACCCAGTACTTC.

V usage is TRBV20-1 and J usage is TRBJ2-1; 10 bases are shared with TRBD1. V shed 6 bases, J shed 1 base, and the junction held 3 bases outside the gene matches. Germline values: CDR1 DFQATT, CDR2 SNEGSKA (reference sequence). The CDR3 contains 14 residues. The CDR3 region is CSAQGQGSYNEQFF. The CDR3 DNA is TGCAGTGCCCAGGGACAGGGGTCCTACAATGAGCAGTTCTTC.

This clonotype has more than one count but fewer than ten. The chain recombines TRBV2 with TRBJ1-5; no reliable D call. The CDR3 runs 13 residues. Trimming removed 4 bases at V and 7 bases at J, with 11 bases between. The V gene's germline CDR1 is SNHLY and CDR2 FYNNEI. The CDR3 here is CASSAMVGQPQHF. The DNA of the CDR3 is TGTGCCAGCAGTGCGATGGTGGGGCAGCCCCAGCATTTT.

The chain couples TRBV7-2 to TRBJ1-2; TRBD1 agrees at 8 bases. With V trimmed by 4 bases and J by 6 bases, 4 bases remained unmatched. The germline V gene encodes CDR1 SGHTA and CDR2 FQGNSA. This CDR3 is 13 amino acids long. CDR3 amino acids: CASSSGQANGYTF. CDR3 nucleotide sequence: TGTGCCAGCAGCTCGGGACAGGCGAATGGCTACACCTTC.

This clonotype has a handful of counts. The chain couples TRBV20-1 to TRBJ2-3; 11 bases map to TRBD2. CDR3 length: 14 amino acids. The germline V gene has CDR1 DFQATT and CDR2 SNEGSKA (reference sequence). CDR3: CRGQLAGVRDTQYF. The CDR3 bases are TGCAGGGGGCAACTAGCGGGAGTTAGGGATACGCAGTATTTT.

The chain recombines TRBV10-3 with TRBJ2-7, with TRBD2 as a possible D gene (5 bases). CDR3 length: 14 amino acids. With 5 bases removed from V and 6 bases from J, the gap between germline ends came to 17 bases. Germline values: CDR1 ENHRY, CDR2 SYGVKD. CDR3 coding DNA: TGTGCCATCAGTTCGAGCGGCCCCGTTTCCGAGCAGTACTTC. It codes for CAISSSGPVSEQYF.

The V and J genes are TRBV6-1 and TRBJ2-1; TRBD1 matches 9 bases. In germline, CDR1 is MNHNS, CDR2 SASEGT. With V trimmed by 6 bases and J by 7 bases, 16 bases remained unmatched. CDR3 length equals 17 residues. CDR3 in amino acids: CASSPIGGQGAFNEQFF. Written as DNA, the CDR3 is TGTGCCAGCAGCCCGATTGGGGGACAGGGCGCTTTTAATGAGCAGTTCTTC.

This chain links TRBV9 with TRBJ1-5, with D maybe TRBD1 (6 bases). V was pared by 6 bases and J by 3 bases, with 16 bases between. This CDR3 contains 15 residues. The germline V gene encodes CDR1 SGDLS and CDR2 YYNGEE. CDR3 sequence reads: CASNLGGMVNQPQHF. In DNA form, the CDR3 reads TGTGCCAGCAATCTAGGGGGTATGGTCAATCAGCCCCAGCATTTT.

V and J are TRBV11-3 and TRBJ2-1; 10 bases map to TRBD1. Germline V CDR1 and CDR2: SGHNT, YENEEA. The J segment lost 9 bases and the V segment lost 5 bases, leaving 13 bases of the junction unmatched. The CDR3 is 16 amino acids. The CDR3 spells CASSPLPGQGMGEQFF. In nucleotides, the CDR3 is TGTGCCAGCAGCCCCCTCCCGGGACAGGGGATGGGTGAGCAGTTCTTC.

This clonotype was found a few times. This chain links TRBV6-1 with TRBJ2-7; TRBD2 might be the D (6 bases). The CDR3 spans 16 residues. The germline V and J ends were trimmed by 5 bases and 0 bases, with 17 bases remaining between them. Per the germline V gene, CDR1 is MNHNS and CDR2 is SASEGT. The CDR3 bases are TGTGCCAGCAGTCGAAATCACCCCGGGGGCTCCTACGAGCAGTACTTC. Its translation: CASSRNHPGGSYEQYF.

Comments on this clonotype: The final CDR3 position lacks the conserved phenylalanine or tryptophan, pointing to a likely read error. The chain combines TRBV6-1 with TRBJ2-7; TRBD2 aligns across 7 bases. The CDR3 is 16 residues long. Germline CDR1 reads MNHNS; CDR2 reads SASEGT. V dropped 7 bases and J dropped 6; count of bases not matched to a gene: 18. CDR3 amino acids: CASTFSGGSLGAEQYI. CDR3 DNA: TGTGCCAGCACCTTCTCAGGCGGGAGTCTTGGAGCCGAGCAGTACATC.

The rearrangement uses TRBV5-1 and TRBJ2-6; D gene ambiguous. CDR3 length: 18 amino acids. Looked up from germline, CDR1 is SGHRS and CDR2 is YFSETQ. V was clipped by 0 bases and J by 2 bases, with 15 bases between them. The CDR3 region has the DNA TGCGCCAGCAGCTTGGGGGATCGTGGTGGAGCTGGGGCCAACGTCCTGACTTTC. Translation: CASSLGDRGGAGANVLTF.